This T cell receptor beta chain was identified during a study of cytomegalovirus exposure and HLA in healthy donors. The table came from immunoSEQ multiplex PCR; TCRdb's copy has only in-frame clones and leaves some out. The table lists 100,000 to 120,000 clones, approximately 89% of them singletons. Study-wide results and limits: Three chains tied to CMV proved CMV antigen-specific in vitro. Per published reports, the classifier diagnosed cytomegalovirus status with high specificity and sensitivity. In the 120 validation repertoires, just under 95% of cluster scores exceeded 0, per a later analysis.

With regard to this clone: The antigen is not known.

The CDR3 length is 13 residues. CDR1 and CDR2 (germline): MDHEN, SYDVKM. Trimming took off 7 bases at V and 2 bases at J, with 12 bases between the two ends. The receptor was derived from a woman in her late teens or twenties in good health and CMV-seronegative. The sequencing sample was made of PBMCs. The V and J genes are TRBV28 and TRBJ2-7; D perhaps matches TRBD1 (6 bases). The CDR3: CASKIRGAYEQYF. CDR3 coding DNA: TGTGCCAGCAAGATCAGGGGTGCCTACGAGCAGTACTTC.